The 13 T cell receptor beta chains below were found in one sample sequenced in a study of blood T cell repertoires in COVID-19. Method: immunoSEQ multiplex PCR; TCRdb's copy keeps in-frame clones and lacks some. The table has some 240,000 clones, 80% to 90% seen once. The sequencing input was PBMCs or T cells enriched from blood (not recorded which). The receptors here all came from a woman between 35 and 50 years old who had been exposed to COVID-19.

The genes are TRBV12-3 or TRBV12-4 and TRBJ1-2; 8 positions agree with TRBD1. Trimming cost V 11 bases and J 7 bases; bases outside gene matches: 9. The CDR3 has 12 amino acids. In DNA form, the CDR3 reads TGTGCCGCCGAAGACAGGGGTTCTGGCTACACCTTC. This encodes CAAEDRGSGYTF.

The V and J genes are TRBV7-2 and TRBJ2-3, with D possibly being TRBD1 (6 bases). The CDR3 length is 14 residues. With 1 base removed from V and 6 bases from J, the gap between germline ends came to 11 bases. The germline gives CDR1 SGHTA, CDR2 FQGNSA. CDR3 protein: CASSLGPGEDTQYF. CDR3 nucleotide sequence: TGTGCCAGCAGCTTAGGCCCAGGGGAGGATACGCAGTATTTT.

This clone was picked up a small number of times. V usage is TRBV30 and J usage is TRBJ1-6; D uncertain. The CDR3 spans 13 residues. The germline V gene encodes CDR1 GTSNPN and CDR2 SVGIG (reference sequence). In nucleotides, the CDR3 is TGTGCGCAAGCACAGAGTTATAATTCACCCCTCCACTTT. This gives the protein CAQAQSYNSPLHF.

The CDR3, as DNA: TGTGCCACCAGTGAAGTCCTGAGTTCCTACAATGAGCAGTTCTTC. The encoded protein is CATSEVLSSYNEQFF. The gene calls are TRBV24-1 and TRBJ2-1, with D hard to call. The ends were cut back, 4 bases at V and 1 base at J, with 10 bases in the middle. CDR1 KGHDR and CDR2 SFDVKD come from the germline V gene. The length of the CDR3 is 15 residues.

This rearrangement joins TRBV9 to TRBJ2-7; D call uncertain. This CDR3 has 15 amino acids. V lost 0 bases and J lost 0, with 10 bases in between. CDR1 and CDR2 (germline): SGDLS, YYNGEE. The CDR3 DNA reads TGTGCCAGCAGCGTAGGGCATAATGGCTCCTACGAGCAGTACGTC. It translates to CASSVGHNGSYEQYV.

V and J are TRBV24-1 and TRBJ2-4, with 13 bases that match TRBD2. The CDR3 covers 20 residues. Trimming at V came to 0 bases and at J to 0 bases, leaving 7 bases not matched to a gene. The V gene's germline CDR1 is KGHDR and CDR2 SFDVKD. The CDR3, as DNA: TGTGCCACCAGTGATTTGAGGACTAGCGGGAGAGGACTAGCCAAAAACATTCAGTACTTC. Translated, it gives CATSDLRTSGRGLAKNIQYF.

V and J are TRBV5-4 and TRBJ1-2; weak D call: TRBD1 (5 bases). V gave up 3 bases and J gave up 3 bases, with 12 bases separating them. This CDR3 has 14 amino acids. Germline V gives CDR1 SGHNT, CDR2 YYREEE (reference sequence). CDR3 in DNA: TGTGCCAGCAGCTGGCGGGGCGGAGACTATGGCTACACCTTC. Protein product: CASSWRGGDYGYTF.

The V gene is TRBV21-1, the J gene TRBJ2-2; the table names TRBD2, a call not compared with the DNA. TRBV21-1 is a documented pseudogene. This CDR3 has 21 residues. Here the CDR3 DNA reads TGTGCCAGCAGCAAGTCTTTACTAGCCGGATTAATCGGGTCGAACACCGGGGAGCTGTTTTTT. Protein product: CASSKSLLAGLIGSNTGELFF.

CDR3 DNA: TGTGCCAGCAGCCCAGGCGGGCAGAGGGCGGCCATTCAGTACTTC. As protein: CASSPGGQRAAIQYF. The chain is built from TRBV11-2 and TRBJ2-4; D might be TRBD2 (5 bases). CDR3 length equals 15 residues. Trimming pared 5 bases from V and 9 bases from J, leaving 20 bases between. Germline V gives CDR1 SGHAT, CDR2 FQNNGV.

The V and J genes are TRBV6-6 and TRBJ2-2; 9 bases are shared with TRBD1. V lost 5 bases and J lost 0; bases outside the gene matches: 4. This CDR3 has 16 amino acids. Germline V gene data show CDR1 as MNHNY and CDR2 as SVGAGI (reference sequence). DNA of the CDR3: TGTGCCAGCAGTGGAGGGACAGGGCCGAACACCGGGGAGCTGTTTTTT. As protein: CASSGGTGPNTGELFF.

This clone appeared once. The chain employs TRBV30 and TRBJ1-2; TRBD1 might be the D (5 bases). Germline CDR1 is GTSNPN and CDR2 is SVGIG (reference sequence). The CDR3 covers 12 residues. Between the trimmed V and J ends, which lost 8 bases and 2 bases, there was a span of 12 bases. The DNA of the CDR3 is TGTGCCCGGGGACGGGGGAACTATGGCTACACCTTC. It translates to CARGRGNYGYTF.

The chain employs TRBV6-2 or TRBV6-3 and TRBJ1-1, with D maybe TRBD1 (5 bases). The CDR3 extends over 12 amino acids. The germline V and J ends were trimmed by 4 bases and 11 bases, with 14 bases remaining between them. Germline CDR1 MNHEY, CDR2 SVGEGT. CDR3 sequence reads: CASSWYRLVAFF. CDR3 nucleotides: TGTGCCAGCAGTTGGTACAGGTTGGTCGCTTTCTTT.

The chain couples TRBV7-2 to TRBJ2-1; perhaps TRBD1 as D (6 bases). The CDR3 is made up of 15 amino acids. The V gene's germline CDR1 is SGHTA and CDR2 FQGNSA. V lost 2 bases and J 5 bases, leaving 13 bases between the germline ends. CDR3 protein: CASSLFGRGNNEQFF. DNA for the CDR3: TGTGCCAGCAGCTTATTCGGCAGGGGTAACAATGAGCAGTTCTTC.